The 27 T cell receptor beta chains given below trace back to one sample, sequenced in a study of blood T cell repertoires in COVID-19. The assay was immunoSEQ multiplex PCR, and TCRdb's table has in-frame clones only and misses some. The sample yields 110,000 or so clones, about 90% seen once. Input material: peripheral blood. Receptors were obtained from a woman aged 50 to 60 with acute or convalescent COVID-19.

The chain is built from TRBV12-3 or TRBV12-4 and TRBJ2-2, with D unresolved. The CDR3 covers 13 residues. V was shortened by 2 bases and J by 5 bases, with 6 bases between the two germline ends. The CDR3 bases are TGTGCCAGCAGTTTAATCCTTACCGGGGAGCTGTTTTTT. Amino acids: CASSLILTGELFF.

The chain combines TRBV19 with TRBJ2-5; TRBD2 matches at 13 bases. Germline V gene data show CDR1 as LNHDA and CDR2 as SQIVND (reference sequence). The CDR3 loop spans 15 amino acids. The ends lost 5 bases at V and 5 bases at J; junction bases unmatched: 5. The CDR3 sequence: CASSLGLAGSETQYF. CDR3 DNA sequence: TGTGCCAGTAGTTTGGGACTAGCGGGGTCTGAGACCCAGTACTTC.

This clone was picked up one time. CDR3 amino acids: CASGLVRSTNEQFF. The CDR3 DNA is TGTGCTAGTGGTTTGGTACGGTCGACTAATGAGCAGTTCTTC. This rearrangement joins TRBV12-5 to TRBJ2-1; D remains unclear. V was shortened by 0 bases and J by 7 bases, with 10 bases between the two germline ends. Germline V gene lookup returns CDR1 LGHNT and CDR2 FRNRAP. The CDR3 is 14 amino acids.

This chain joins TRBV2 and TRBJ1-2; the D is unclear. The CDR3 has 14 residues. CDR1 is SNHLY, CDR2 FYNNEI, per germline. Between the trimmed V and J ends, which lost 8 bases and 5 bases, there was a span of 18 bases. Written as DNA, the CDR3 is TGTGCCAGCGAGTCTCTTCCTCCGGGTTATGGCTACACCTTC. Its protein is CASESLPPGYGYTF.

V is TRBV24-1 and J is TRBJ1-1; 8 nucleotides agree with TRBD1. After removal of 2 bases from V and 5 bases from J, the junction contained 9 bases not matched to a gene. CDR3 length equals 16 residues. Germline V CDR1 and CDR2: KGHDR, SFDVKD. Here the CDR3 reads CATSDWRRTGKTEAFF. CDR3 coding DNA: TGTGCCACCAGTGATTGGAGAAGGACAGGGAAGACTGAAGCTTTCTTT.

The chain joins TRBV11-1 to TRBJ2-1; 7 nucleotides align to TRBD2. V was pared by 5 bases and J by 2 bases, with 6 bases of the junction left unmatched. Per the germline V gene, CDR1 is SGHAT and CDR2 is FQDESV (reference sequence). There are 15 residues in the CDR3. The CDR3 here is CASSRGSATYNEQFF. The CDR3 DNA reads TGTGCCAGCAGCCGCGGGAGCGCTACCTACAATGAGCAGTTCTTC.

The CDR3 DNA reads as TGCGCCAGCAAACCCGAGGATAGCTCCTACGAGCAGTACTTC. Translated: CASKPEDSSYEQYF. The V gene is TRBV5-1, the J gene TRBJ2-7; D not certain. CDR3 length equals 14 residues. Trimming removed 6 bases at V and 0 bases at J, with 13 bases between. In germline, CDR1 is SGHRS, CDR2 YFSETQ.

This chain uses TRBV18 with TRBJ1-3, with D possibly TRBD1 on 5 matching bases. The CDR3 consists of 14 residues. Trimming took off 5 bases at V and 0 bases at J, with 8 bases between the two ends. Germline assignment: CDR1 KGHSH and CDR2 LQKENI. CDR3 sequence reads: CASSEQVSGNTIYF. CDR3 bases: TGTGCCAGCTCAGAACAGGTCTCTGGAAACACCATATATTTT.

This clone was seen once. The chain carries TRBV5-1 and TRBJ2-5; 9 bases align to TRBD1. The CDR3 has 12 amino acids. Looked up from germline, CDR1 is SGHRS and CDR2 is YFSETQ. V lost 7 bases and J lost 11; bases outside the gene matches: 9. This chain's CDR3 is CASGGQGSLQYF. CDR3 DNA sequence: TGCGCCAGCGGGGGACAGGGTTCCCTTCAGTACTTC.

The V call is TRBV11-1, the J call TRBJ2-7; TRBD1 agrees at 7 bases. CDR3 length: 15 amino acids. Germline CDR1 SGHAT, CDR2 FQDESV (reference sequence). The ends lost 1 base at V and 3 bases at J; junction bases unmatched: 6. CDR3 bases: TGTGCCAGCAGCTTAGAGGGACAGCCCAGCTACGAGCAGTACTTC. Protein product: CASSLEGQPSYEQYF. The variable domain in full, with the rest retrieved from reference TRBV11-1 and TRBJ2-7, is EAEVAQSPRYKITEKSQAVAFWCDPISGHATLYWYRQILGQGPELLVQFQDESVVDDSQLPKDRFSAERLKGVDSTLKIQPAELGDSAMYLCASSLEGQPSYEQYFGPGTRLTVT.

This chain's CDR3 is CASSPSGGGTDTQYF. CDR3 DNA sequence: TGTGCCAGCTCACCTAGCGGAGGCGGCACAGATACGCAGTATTTT. The V gene is TRBV18, the J gene TRBJ2-3; perhaps TRBD2 as D (6 bases). The CDR3 covers 15 residues. CDR1 is KGHSH and CDR2 is LQKENI in the germline V gene. Deletions cut 3 bases from V and 1 base from J, with 11 bases between.

This chain connects TRBV25-1 to TRBJ1-5, with a weak D call TRBD1 (6 bases). The germline V and J ends were trimmed by 9 bases and 4 bases, with 16 bases remaining between them. Germline CDR1 MGHDK, CDR2 SYGVNS. The CDR3 consists of 14 residues. The CDR3 DNA is TGTGCCAGTCGACAGGCGGGTATGAATCAGCCCCAGCATTTT. This codes for CASRQAGMNQPQHF.

The chain recombines TRBV20-1 with TRBJ2-5; D possibly corresponds to TRBD1 (5 bases). The V end was cut by 5 bases, the J end by 3 bases, with 16 bases between. Germline CDR1 DFQATT, CDR2 SNEGSKA (reference sequence). This CDR3 has 14 residues. The CDR3 bases are TGCAGTGCTGGTGGGGCCTACTCCAAAGAGACCCAGTACTTC. It codes for CSAGGAYSKETQYF.

The chain couples TRBV5-1 to TRBJ1-2; D is perhaps TRBD1 (5 bases). The CDR3 consists of 16 residues. Germline assignment: CDR1 SGHRS and CDR2 YFSETQ. V was shortened by 0 bases and J by 5 bases, with 17 bases between the two germline ends. Here the CDR3 DNA reads TGCGCCAGCAGCTTGGGGGAAACCAAGGGGTCGTATGGCTACACCTTC. Translated: CASSLGETKGSYGYTF.

V is TRBV5-1 and J is TRBJ2-7; a weak D match, TRBD1 (6 bases). CDR1 and CDR2 (germline): SGHRS, YFSETQ. This CDR3 is 14 amino acids long. Trimming took off 0 bases at V and 2 bases at J, with 9 bases between the two ends. The CDR3 here is CASSLVRGPYEQYF. CDR3 sequence (DNA): TGCGCCAGCAGCTTGGTCAGGGGTCCCTACGAGCAGTACTTC.

This sequence joins TRBV19 and TRBJ1-5; tentative D call: TRBD1 (6 bases). Trimming removed 5 bases from V and 6 bases from J, with 11 bases in between. The CDR3 length is 13 residues. Germline V gene sequence: CDR1 LNHDA, CDR2 SQIVND (reference sequence). The CDR3 coding sequence is TGTGCCAGTAGTGTGATGGGGGCTCAGCCCCAGCATTTT. Its translation: CASSVMGAQPQHF.

CDR3 residues: CASGFRPTSGLFYEQYF. The CDR3 nucleotides read TGTGCTAGTGGTTTCCGCCCGACTAGCGGACTTTTCTACGAGCAGTACTTC. The chain combines TRBV12-5 with TRBJ2-7, with 9 bases that match TRBD2. Germline loops: CDR1 LGHNT, CDR2 FRNRAP. Trimming at V came to 3 bases and at J to 3 bases, leaving 12 bases not matched to a gene. The CDR3 runs 17 residues.

This chain joins TRBV30 and TRBJ2-3; possible D gene TRBD2, 6 bases. The CDR3 has 13 residues. Trimming took 5 bases from V and 6 from J, leaving 15 bases between them. Germline lookup yields CDR1 GTSNPN and CDR2 SVGIG (reference sequence). CDR3 DNA: TGTGCCTGGGGGACTTCGGTTGTTGATACGCAGTATTTT. This sequence encodes CAWGTSVVDTQYF.

This chain joins TRBV10-3 and TRBJ1-5, with unresolved D. The CDR3 is 14 amino acids. Germline CDR1 is ENHRY and CDR2 is SYGVKD. V was trimmed by 5 bases and J by 1 base, leaving 9 bases between them. DNA for the CDR3: TGTGCCATCAGTCAGCGCCCAAGCAATCAGCCCCAGCATTTT. It is translated as CAISQRPSNQPQHF.

V usage is TRBV13 and J usage is TRBJ1-5; D might be TRBD1 (5 bases). The germline V gene encodes CDR1 PRHDT and CDR2 FYEKMQ (reference sequence). CDR3 length: 17 amino acids. V lost 0 bases and J lost 2, with 14 bases in between. In DNA, the CDR3 is TGTGCCAGCAGCTTAGGGAATCAGGGAAAGGGCAATCAGCCCCAGCATTTT. This sequence encodes CASSLGNQGKGNQPQHF.

The V call is TRBV27, the J call TRBJ2-3; a possible D gene is TRBD1 (6 bases). The germline CDR1 and CDR2 sequences are MNHEY and SMNVEV (reference sequence). This CDR3 is built from 14 residues. Trimming took 5 bases from V and 2 from J, leaving 11 bases between them. The CDR3 sequence is CASSRRDNTDTQYF. CDR3 DNA sequence: TGTGCCAGCAGTCGCCGGGACAACACAGATACGCAGTATTTT.

The chain employs TRBV7-9 and TRBJ2-1, with 7 bases identical to TRBD2. V shed 0 bases, J shed 9 bases, and the junction held 11 bases outside the gene matches. This CDR3 comprises 16 residues. Looked up from germline, CDR1 is SEHNR and CDR2 is FQNEAQ (reference sequence). The CDR3 DNA is TGTGCCAGCAGCTTAGCCAGAAGGGAGGGCTTGGCTGAGCAGTTCTTC. Encoded protein: CASSLARREGLAEQFF.

The V gene is TRBV14, the J gene TRBJ2-7; 8 bases are shared with TRBD1. Germline CDR1 is SGHDN and CDR2 is FVKESK. This CDR3 comprises 16 residues. The junction had 8 bases not matched to a gene; V was cut back by 1 base and J by 3 bases. CDR3 region: CASSQGPGQVLYEQYF. Here the CDR3 DNA reads TGTGCCAGCAGCCAAGGACCGGGACAGGTACTCTACGAGCAGTACTTC.

J is TRBJ2-2 and V is TRBV3-1 (or the pseudogene TRBV3-2); 7 nucleotides align to TRBD1. Trimming cost V 5 bases and J 6 bases; bases outside gene matches: 3. The length of the CDR3 is 13 residues. Germline CDR1 reads LGHDT; CDR2 reads YNNKEL (reference sequence). The CDR3 coding sequence is TGTGCCAGCAGCTCTACAGGGGCCGGGGAGCTGTTTTTT. Amino acids: CASSSTGAGELFF.

The chain joins TRBV6-5 to TRBJ1-1; 10 bases are a match to TRBD1. The germline gives CDR1 MNHEY, CDR2 SVGAGI. The V segment lost 6 bases and the J segment 4 bases; nucleotides outside the gene matches: 5. This CDR3 is 14 amino acids long. The CDR3, as DNA: TGTGCCAGCAGATTAGACAGGGGGCCCACTGAAGCTTTCTTT. This codes for CASRLDRGPTEAFF.

This clone appeared once. The chain couples TRBV30 to TRBJ1-5; D gene unclear. CDR3 length: 13 amino acids. Germline-derived CDR1 and CDR2 are GTSNPN and SVGIG (reference sequence). V was shortened by 0 bases and J by 6 bases, with 9 bases between the two germline ends. In DNA form, the CDR3 reads TGTGCCTGGAGTGTTGAGGGTGGTCAGCCCCAGCATTTT. Translation gives CAWSVEGGQPQHF.

The chain uses TRBV11-3 and TRBJ2-1, with D unclear. The CDR3 contains 13 residues. V lost 5 bases to trimming and J lost 5 bases, with 10 bases between them. Germline assignment: CDR1 SGHNT and CDR2 YENEEA. The CDR3, as DNA: TGTGCCAGCAGCCGCTCCACGGACAATGAGCAGTTCTTC. Protein: CASSRSTDNEQFF.